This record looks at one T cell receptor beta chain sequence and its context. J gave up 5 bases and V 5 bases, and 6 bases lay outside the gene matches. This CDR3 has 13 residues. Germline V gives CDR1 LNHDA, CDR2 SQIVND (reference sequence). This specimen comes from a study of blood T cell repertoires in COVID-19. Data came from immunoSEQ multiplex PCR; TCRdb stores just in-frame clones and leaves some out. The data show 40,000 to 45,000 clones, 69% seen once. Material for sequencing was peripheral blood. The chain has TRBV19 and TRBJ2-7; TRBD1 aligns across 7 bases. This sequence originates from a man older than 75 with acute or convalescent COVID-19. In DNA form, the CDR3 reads TGTGCCAGTAGTCAGACAGGGAAGGACGAGCAGTACTTC. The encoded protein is CASSQTGKDEQYF.